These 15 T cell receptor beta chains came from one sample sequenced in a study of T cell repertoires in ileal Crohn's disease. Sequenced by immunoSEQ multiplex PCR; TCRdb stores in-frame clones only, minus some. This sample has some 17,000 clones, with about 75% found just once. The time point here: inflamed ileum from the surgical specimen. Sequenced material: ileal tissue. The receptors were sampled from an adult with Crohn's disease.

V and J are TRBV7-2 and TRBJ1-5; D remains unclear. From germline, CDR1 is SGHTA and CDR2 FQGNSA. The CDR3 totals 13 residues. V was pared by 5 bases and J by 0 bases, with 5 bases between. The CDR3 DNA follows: TGTGCCAGCAGCAAATATAGCAATCAGCCCCAGCATTTT. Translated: CASSKYSNQPQHF.

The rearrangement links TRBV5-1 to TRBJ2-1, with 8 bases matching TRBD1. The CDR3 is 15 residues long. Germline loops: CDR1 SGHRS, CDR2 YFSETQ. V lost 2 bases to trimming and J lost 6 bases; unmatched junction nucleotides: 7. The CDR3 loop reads CASSFQGAPSNEQFF. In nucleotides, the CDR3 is TGCGCCAGCAGCTTCCAGGGGGCGCCGAGCAATGAGCAGTTCTTC.

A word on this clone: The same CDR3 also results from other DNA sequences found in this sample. DNA of the CDR3: TGCGCCAGCAGCTTGTGGGACCTTAACACTGAAGCTTTCTTT. Its protein is CASSLWDLNTEAFF. The gene calls are TRBV5-1 and TRBJ1-1; tentatively, D is TRBD1 (5 bases). CDR1 is SGHRS, CDR2 YFSETQ, per germline. The CDR3 runs 14 residues. The V gene lost 1 base and the J gene lost 2 bases, with 9 bases spanning the gap.

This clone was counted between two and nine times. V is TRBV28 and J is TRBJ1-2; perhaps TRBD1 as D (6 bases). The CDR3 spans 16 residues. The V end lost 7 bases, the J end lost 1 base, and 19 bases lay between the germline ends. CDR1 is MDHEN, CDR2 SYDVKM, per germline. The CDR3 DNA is TGTGCCAGCACCCCGGGGGCTGGGCGTGGTAACTATGGCTACACCTTC. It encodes CASTPGAGRGNYGYTF.

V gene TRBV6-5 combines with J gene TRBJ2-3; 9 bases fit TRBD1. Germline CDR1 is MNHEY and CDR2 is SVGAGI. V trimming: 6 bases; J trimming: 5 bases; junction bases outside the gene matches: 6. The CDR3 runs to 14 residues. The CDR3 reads CASRKQGAGDTQYF. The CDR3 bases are TGTGCCAGCAGGAAACAGGGGGCTGGAGATACGCAGTATTTT.

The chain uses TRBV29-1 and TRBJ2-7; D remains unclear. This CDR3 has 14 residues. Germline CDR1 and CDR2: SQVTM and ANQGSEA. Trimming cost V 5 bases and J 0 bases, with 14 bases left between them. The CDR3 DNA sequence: TGCAGCGTTTCTCCCTCGTTACCCTCCTACGAGCAGTACTTC. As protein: CSVSPSLPSYEQYF.

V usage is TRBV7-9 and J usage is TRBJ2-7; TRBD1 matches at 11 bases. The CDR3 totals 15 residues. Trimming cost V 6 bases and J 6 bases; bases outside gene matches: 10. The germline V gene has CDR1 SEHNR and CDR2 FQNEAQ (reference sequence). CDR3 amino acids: CASSSGQGALREQYF. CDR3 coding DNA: TGTGCCAGCAGTAGTGGACAGGGGGCGCTTCGCGAGCAGTACTTC.

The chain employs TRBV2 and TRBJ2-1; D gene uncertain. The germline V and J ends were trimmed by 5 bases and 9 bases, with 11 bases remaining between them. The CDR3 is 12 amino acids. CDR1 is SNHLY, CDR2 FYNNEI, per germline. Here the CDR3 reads CASSLWGTEQFF. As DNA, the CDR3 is TGTGCCAGCAGTTTATGGGGTACTGAGCAGTTCTTC.

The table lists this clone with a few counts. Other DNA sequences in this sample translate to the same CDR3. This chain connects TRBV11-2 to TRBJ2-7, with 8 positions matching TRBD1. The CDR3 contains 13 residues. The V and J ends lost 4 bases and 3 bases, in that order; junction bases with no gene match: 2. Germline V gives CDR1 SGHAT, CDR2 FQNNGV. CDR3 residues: CASSYDRGYEQYF. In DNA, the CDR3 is TGTGCCAGCAGCTACGACAGGGGCTACGAGCAGTACTTC.

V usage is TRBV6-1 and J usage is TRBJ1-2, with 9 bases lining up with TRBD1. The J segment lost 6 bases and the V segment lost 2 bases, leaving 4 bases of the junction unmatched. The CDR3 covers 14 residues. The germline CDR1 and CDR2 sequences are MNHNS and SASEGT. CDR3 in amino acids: CASSELGQGDGYTF. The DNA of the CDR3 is TGTGCCAGCAGTGAATTGGGACAGGGTGATGGCTACACCTTC.

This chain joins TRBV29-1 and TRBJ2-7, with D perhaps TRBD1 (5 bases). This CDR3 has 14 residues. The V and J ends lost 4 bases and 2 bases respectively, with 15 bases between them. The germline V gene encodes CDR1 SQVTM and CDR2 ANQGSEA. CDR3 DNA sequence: TGCAGCGTTGTGGGGCTACTTGTCCCCTACGAGCAGTACTTC. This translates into CSVVGLLVPYEQYF.

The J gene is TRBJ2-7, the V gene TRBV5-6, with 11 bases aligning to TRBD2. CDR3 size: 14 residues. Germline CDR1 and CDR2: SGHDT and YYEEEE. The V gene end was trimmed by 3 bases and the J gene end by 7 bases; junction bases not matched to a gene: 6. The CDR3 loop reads CASSSTSGTEEQYF. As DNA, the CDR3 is TGTGCCAGCAGCTCGACTAGCGGGACGGAGGAGCAGTACTTC. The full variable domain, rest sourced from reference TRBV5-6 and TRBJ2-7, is DAGVTQSPTHLIKTRGQQVTLRCSPKSGHDTVSWYQQALGQGPQFIFQYYEEEERQRGNFPDRFSGHQFPNYSSELNVNALLLGDSALYLCASSSTSGTEEQYFGPGTRLTVT.

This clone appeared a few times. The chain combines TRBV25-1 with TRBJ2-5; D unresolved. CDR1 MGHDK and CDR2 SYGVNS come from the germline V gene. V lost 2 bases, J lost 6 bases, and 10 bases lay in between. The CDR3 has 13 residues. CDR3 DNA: TGTGCCAGCAGTGAAACCAGTACAAAGACCCAGTACTTC. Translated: CASSETSTKTQYF.

The CDR3 nucleotides are TGCGCCAGCAGCCGGGGGGTCATTGGGACTGAAGCTTTCTTT. Amino acids: CASSRGVIGTEAFF. V and J are TRBV5-1 and TRBJ1-1; D possibly corresponds to TRBD1 (5 bases). Trimming removed 4 bases from V and 5 bases from J, with 15 bases in between. There are 14 residues in the CDR3. CDR1 and CDR2 (germline): SGHRS, YFSETQ.

The CDR3 region is CASSQDWSMSNTEAFF. In nucleotides, the CDR3 is TGTGCCAGCAGCCAAGATTGGTCCATGTCGAACACTGAAGCTTTCTTT. The chain carries TRBV14 and TRBJ1-1; D is uncertain. Germline assignment: CDR1 SGHDN and CDR2 FVKESK. The CDR3 totals 16 residues. V lost 0 bases, J lost 1 base, and 12 bases lay in between. Looking up the rest from reference TRBV14 and TRBJ1-1 gives the full variable domain: EAGVTQFPSHSVIEKGQTVTLRCDPISGHDNLYWYRRVMGKEIKFLLHFVKESKQDESGMPNNRFLAERTGGTYSTLKVQPAELEDSGVYFCASSQDWSMSNTEAFFGQGTRLTVV.